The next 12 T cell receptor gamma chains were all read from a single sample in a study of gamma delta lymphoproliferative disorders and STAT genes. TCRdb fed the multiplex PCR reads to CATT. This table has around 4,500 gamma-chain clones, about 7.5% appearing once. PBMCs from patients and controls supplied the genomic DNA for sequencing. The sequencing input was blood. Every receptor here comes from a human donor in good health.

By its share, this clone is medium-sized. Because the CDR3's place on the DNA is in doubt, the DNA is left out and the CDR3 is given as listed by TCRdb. The CDR3 sequence: CTTVPAGLGTEKLF. No J gene call was made, and the V gene is TRGV11. TRGV11 is designated an ORF whose function remains uncertain. The CDR3 spans 14 amino acids, including both terminal residues.

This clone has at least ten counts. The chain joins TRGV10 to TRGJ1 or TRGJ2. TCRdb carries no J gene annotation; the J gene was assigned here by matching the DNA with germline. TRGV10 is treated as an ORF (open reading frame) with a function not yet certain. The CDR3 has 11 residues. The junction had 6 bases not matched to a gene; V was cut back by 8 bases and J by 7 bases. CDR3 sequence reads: CAAWDNYKKLF. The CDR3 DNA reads TGTGCTGCGTGGGATAACTATAAGAAACTCTTT.

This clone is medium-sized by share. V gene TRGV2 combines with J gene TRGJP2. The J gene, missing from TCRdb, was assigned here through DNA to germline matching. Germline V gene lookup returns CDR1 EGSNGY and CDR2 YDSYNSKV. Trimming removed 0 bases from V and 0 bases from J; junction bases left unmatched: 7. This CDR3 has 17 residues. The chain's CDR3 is CATWDGPAYSSDWIKTF. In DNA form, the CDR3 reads TGTGCCACCTGGGACGGGCCGGCGTATAGTAGTGATTGGATCAAGACGTTT.

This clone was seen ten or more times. The CDR3 bases are TGTGCCACCTGGGACGCCGATTATTATAAGAAACTCTTT. This sequence encodes CATWDADYYKKLF. The chain combines TRGV2 with TRGJ1 or TRGJ2. The J gene, not given by TCRdb, was assigned here from a germline match of the nucleotide sequence. Germline V lookup: CDR1 EGSNGY, CDR2 YDSYNSKV. J gave up 2 bases and V 2 bases, and 3 bases lay outside the gene matches. The CDR3 totals 13 residues.

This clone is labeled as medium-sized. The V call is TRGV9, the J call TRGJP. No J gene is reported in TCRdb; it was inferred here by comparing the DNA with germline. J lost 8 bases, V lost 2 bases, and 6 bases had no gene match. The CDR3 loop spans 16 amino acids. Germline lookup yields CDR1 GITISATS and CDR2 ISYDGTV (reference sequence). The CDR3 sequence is CALWEGGQLGKKIKVF. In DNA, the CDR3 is TGTGCCTTGTGGGAGGGGGGCCAGTTGGGCAAAAAAATCAAGGTATTT.

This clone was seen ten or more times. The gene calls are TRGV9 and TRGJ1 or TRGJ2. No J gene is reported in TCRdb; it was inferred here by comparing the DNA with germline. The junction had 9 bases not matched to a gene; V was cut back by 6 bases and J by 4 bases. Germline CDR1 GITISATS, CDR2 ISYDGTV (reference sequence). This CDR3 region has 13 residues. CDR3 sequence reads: CALWPRSYYKKLF. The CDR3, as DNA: TGTGCCTTGTGGCCTCGAAGCTATTATAAGAAACTCTTT.

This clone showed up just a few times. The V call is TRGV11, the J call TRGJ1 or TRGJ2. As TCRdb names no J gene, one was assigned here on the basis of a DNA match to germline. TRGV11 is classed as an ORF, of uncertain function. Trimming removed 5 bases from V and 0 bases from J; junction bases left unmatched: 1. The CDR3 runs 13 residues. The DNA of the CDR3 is TGTGCCTGCTGGATTAAGAATTATTATAAGAAACTCTTT. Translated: CACWIKNYYKKLF.

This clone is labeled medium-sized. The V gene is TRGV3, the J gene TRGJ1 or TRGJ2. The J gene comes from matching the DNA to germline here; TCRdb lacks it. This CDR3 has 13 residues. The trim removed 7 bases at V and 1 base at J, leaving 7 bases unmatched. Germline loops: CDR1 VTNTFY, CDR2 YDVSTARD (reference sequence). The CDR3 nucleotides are TGTGCCACCTGCGATTTTAATTATTATAAGAAACTCTTT. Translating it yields CATCDFNYYKKLF.

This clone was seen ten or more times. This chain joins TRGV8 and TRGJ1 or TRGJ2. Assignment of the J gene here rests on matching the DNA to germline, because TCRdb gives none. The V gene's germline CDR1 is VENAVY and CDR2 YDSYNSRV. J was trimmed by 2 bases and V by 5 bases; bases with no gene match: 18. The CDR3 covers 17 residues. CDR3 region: CATWGPYGGTHYYKKLF. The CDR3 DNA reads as TGTGCCACCTGGGGTCCATACGGGGGGACGCATTATTATAAGAAACTCTTT.

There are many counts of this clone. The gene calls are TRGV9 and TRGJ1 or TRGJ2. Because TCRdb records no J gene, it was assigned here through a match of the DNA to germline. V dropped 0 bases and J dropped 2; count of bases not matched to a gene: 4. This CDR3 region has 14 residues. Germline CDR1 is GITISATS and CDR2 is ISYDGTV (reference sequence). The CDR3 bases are TGTGCCTTGTGGGAGGTGCAGGATTATTATAAGAAACTCTTT. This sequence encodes CALWEVQDYYKKLF.

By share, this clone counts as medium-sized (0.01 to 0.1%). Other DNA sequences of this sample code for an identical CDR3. Here the CDR3 reads CATWDRPGYKKLF. CDR3 bases: TGTGCCACCTGGGACAGGCCGGGTTATAAGAAACTCTTT. V usage is TRGV3 and J usage is TRGJ1 or TRGJ2. As TCRdb names no J gene, one was assigned here on the basis of a DNA match to germline. Looked up from germline, CDR1 is VTNTFY and CDR2 is YDVSTARD (reference sequence). The length of the CDR3 is 13 residues. The J segment lost 6 bases and the V segment lost 0 bases, leaving 5 bases of the junction unmatched.

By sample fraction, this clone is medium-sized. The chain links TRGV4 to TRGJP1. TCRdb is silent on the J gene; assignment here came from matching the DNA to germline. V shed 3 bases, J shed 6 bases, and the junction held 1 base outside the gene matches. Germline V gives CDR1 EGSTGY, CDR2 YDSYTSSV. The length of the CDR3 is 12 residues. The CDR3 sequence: CATWDSGWFKIF. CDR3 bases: TGTGCCACCTGGGATTCTGGTTGGTTCAAGATATTT.